The following is a T cell receptor beta chain sequence with its context. This entry belongs to a study of control samples from healthy donors and cancer patients. The protocol was immunoSEQ multiplex PCR, while the TCRdb copy is restricted to in-frame clones and leaves out a portion. This sample has 20,000 to 25,000 clones, with 88% found just once. This clonotype originated in a woman aged 55-69 years with head and neck cancer. The sample comprised PBMCs.

CDR3 in DNA: TGTGCCAGCAGCCCCCTCGGGGGAGCGGTCAATGAGCAGTTCTTC. This gives the protein CASSPLGGAVNEQFF. The chain links TRBV13 to TRBJ2-1, with D perhaps TRBD2 (6 bases). Deletions cut 5 bases from V and 6 bases from J, with 17 bases between. The CDR3 runs 15 residues. Germline CDR1 PRHDT, CDR2 FYEKMQ (reference sequence).